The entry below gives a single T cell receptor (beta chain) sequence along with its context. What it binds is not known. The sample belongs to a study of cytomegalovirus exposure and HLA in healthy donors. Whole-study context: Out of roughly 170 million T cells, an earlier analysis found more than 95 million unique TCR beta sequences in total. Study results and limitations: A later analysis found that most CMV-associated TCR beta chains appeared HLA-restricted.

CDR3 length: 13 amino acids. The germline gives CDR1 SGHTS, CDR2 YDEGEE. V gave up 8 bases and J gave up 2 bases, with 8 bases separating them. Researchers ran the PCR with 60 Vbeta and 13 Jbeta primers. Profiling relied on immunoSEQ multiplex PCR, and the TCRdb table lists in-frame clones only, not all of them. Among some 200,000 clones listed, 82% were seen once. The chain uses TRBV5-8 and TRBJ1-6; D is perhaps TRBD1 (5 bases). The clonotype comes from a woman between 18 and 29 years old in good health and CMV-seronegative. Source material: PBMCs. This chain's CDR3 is CARGVPYNSPLHF. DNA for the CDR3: TGTGCCAGAGGGGTCCCCTATAATTCACCCCTCCACTTT. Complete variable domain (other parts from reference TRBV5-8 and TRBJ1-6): EAGVTQSPTHLIKTRGQQATLRCSPISGHTSVYWYQQALGLGLQFLLWYDEGEERNRGNFPPRFSGRQFPNYSSELNVNALELEDSALYLCARGVPYNSPLHFGNGTRLTVT.